This TCR beta chain stems from a study of monozygotic twins with inflammatory bowel disease (dated by TCRdb to between 2018 and 2020). Background for the entire study: The full study comprised 28 monozygotic twin pairs: nine German pairs (four IBD-concordant, five IBD-discordant) and 19 IBD-discordant Danish pairs. Each individual had, on average, about 151 000 unique TCRalpha sequences and 181 000 unique TCRbeta sequences available for analysis. The search for disease-associated traits relied mainly on comparing IBD patients with their genetically identical healthy co-twins within discordant pairs.

A note on this clonotype: No antigen is known for it.

Results the study describes overall, beyond this receptor: Repertoire similarity did not differ between concordant and discordant twins, possibly due to limited statistical power. Compared with healthy twins, IBD patients shared fewer clonotypes with other individuals, and the difference was most pronounced in patients with signs of disease activity. The results gave no support for a single strong signal or clonotype linked to IBD. Measured by the inverse Simpson index, TCRbeta repertoire diversity was lower in IBD patients than in their healthy co-twins. Different T cell subtypes could not be distinguished in the analysis. Differing immunosuppressive treatments among patients may have added background noise and inter-individual variability to the repertoires.

The library was prepared using 5' RACE. Preparation of each TCR library used 3,000 to 4,000 ng of total RNA. For each sample, cDNA was synthesized in eight separate reactions using SMARTScribe reverse transcriptase. During cDNA synthesis, template switching introduced unique molecular identifiers that contained a 6-nucleotide sample barcode. Two nested PCRs of about 16 and 10 cycles amplified the TCRalpha and TCRbeta cDNA, and bead purification followed each PCR. Before amplification, the cDNA was treated with uracil DNA-glycosylase and purified using the QIAquick PCR purification kit. The second PCR added Illumina TruSeq-compatible adapters along with sample-specific barcodes. Library quality and concentration were assessed using TapeStation and Qubit, and roughly 5 ng of each library was pooled. Sequencing of pooled libraries was carried out on an Illumina HiSeq2500 single-index Rapid Run using 2 x 100 bp reads and custom sequencing primers. Under the source paper's analysis protocol: MiGEC version 1.2.6 was used for UMI-based consensus assembly, which corrected PCR and sequencing errors. MiXCR version 2.1.1 handled V(D)J alignment, clonotype assembly and CDR3 extraction. To normalise gene usage, clonotype sharing and MAIT/NKT TCR abundance, the analysis used the top 1000, 10 000 and 20 000 clonotypes per sample. Diversity was computed as the inverse Simpson index with the vegan R package after downsampling to 27 000 UMIs. Paired Mann-Whitney U tests were applied to discordant twin pairs, with Benjamini-Hochberg correction for multiple testing. TCRdb reprocessed the reads, reporting each CDR3 protein sequence once and no DNA. TCRdb assigned the V and J calls; the authors' analysis was not used. The table kept for this sample lists about 130,000 distinct CDR3 sequences. The ten largest account for 0.95% to 1.5% of the sample.

From each donor, an approximately 2.5 ml peripheral blood sample was drawn into PAXgene tubes and stored at -80 degrees C. Without any T cell sorting, total RNA was extracted from whole blood using the PAXgene blood miRNA kit on an automated QIAcube. Deep TCRalpha and TCRbeta repertoire profiling with unique molecular barcoding was performed on peripheral blood of monozygotic twin pairs concordant or discordant for inflammatory bowel disease. Smoking habits were recorded for all twin pairs, and individuals were classified as current, former or never smokers. CDR1 and CDR2 are drawn from the germline V gene: SGHDN, FVKESK. From the cysteine through the phenylalanine, the CDR3 covers 13 amino acids. No DNA is listed.

This chain joins TRBV14 to TRBJ2-5. This clonotype originated in a human donor with ulcerative colitis or Crohn's disease, or a healthy co-twin of an affected twin (not recorded which). Sequencing was performed on blood. CDR3 reads: CASSQRVGENQYF.